This TCR beta chain came from a study of T cell repertoires in cytomegalovirus infection. The wider study: Indications of both CMV infection and matching HLA type were provided by public TCR beta signatures. Whole-study findings and limits: It was HLA-C-restricted CMV-specific TCR beta clonotypes that dominated the response ex vivo.

CDR3 size: 15 residues. CDR1 is SNHLY, CDR2 FYNNEI, per germline. Trimming left V 1 base short and J 5 bases short, with 14 bases between. Notes on this clonotype: Its antigen is undetermined.

TCRdb redid the calling of the reads with MiXCR, one entry per CDR3 protein. The table shows around 550,000 distinct CDR3 sequences, with about a quarter occurring only once. The rearrangement joins TRBV2 to TRBJ2-5; tentatively, D is TRBD1 (5 bases). Material: PBMCs. This TCR derives from a human donor in good health (CMV status not recorded). Some clones in this sample may be carry-over from other donors' samples. The CDR3 reads CASSEGGSSRETQYF. The CDR3 nucleotides are TGTGCCAGCAGTGAAGGGGGCAGCTCTAGGGAGACCCAGTACTTC.